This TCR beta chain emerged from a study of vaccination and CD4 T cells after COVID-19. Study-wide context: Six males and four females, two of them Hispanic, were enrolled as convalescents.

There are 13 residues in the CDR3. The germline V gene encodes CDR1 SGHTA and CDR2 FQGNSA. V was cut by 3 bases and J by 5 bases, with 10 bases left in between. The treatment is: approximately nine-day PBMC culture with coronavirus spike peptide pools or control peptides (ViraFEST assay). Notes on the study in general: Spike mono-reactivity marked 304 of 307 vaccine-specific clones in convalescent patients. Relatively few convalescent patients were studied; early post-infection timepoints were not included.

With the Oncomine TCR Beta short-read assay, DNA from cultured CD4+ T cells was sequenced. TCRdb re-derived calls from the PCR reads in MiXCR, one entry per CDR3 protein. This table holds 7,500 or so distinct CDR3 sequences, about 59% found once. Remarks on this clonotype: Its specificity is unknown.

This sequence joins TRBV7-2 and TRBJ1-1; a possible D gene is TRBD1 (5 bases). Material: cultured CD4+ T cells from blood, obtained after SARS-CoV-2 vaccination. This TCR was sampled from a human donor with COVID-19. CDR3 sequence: CASSLQGGTEAFF. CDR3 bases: TGTGCCAGCAGCTTGCAGGGAGGGACTGAAGCTTTCTTT.